These T cell receptor beta chains were read from a single sample in a study of blood T cell repertoires in COVID-19. This table comes from immunoSEQ multiplex PCR, and its TCRdb copy is limited to in-frame clones, with some not included. Seen here are roughly 390,000 clones, over 75% observed once, and the top ten hold about 10%. What was sequenced was peripheral blood. The receptors derive from a woman younger than 45 with COVID-19, enrolled during active disease. Each CDR3 is given with its conserved first and last residue. A D gene is named only where the DNA matches it firmly. Rows give clone size only sometimes, using once, few, many, or a class for an expanded clone.

V	size	J	D	CDR3	DNA
TRBV7-6	.	TRBJ2-7	TRBD2	CASSLAVGGSVNEQYF	TGTGCCAGCAGCTTAGCGGTCGGCGGGAGTGTCAACGAGCAGTACTTC
TRBV9	.	TRBJ1-2	.	CASSEGISRGNYGYTF	TGTGCCAGCAGCGAGGGTATTAGCAGGGGTAACTATGGCTACACCTTC
TRBV2	.	TRBJ2-7	TRBD1	CASDTTGTGEPYEQYF	TGTGCCAGCGATACCACCGGGACAGGGGAACCCTACGAGCAGTACTTC
TRBV9	.	TRBJ2-5	TRBD2	CASSSRGSGKTETQYF	TGTGCCAGCAGCTCCCGGGGGAGCGGGAAAACAGAGACCCAGTACTTC
TRBV30	.	TRBJ1-1	TRBD1	CAWSAQTGKNTEAFF	TGTGCCTGGAGTGCACAGACAGGGAAGAACACTGAAGCTTTCTTT
TRBV28	.	TRBJ1-5	.	CAISRDTLSNQPQHF	TGTGCCATTTCCCGGGACACTCTAAGCAATCAGCCCCAGCATTTT
TRBV3-1/TRBV3-2	.	TRBJ1-1	.	CASSLGGLDTEAFF	TGTGCCAGCAGCCTTGGGGGGTTAGATACTGAAGCTTTCTTT
TRBV6-2/TRBV6-3	.	TRBJ2-7	.	CASSGHYFQASYEQYF	TGTGCCAGCAGTGGACACTATTTCCAGGCCTCCTACGAGCAGTACTTC
TRBV2	.	TRBJ2-7	.	CASSKGVLSGNEQYF	TGTGCCAGCAGCAAAGGTGTCCTGTCGGGGAACGAGCAGTACTTC
TRBV10-3	.	TRBJ2-7	TRBD1	CAIKRQGTGIYEQYF	TGTGCCATCAAGAGGCAGGGGACAGGGATCTACGAGCAGTACTTC
TRBV5-8	.	TRBJ1-3	TRBD1	CASSLPGQWETSGNTIYF	TGTGCCAGCAGCCTTCCGGGACAGTGGGAGACGTCTGGAAACACCATATATTTT
TRBV6-4	.	TRBJ2-3	TRBD1	CASSETPDRITDTQYF	TGTGCCAGCAGTGAAACCCCGGACAGGATCACAGATACGCAGTATTTT
TRBV7-6	few	TRBJ1-5	TRBD1	CASSRTGAPALPQHF	TGTGCCAGCAGCCGGACAGGGGCTCCCGCCCTCCCCCAGCATTTT
TRBV30	.	TRBJ2-1	TRBD1	CAWSLRQGAWDEQFF	TGTGCCTGGAGTTTACGACAGGGGGCATGGGATGAGCAGTTCTTC
TRBV7-3	.	TRBJ2-7	TRBD2	CASSSGLALHEQYF	TGTGCCAGCAGTTCCGGACTAGCTTTACACGAGCAGTACTTC
TRBV7-9	.	TRBJ1-2	TRBD1	CASSKTGVYGYTF	TGTGCCAGCAGCAAGACAGGGGTGTATGGCTACACCTTC
TRBV6-5	.	TRBJ1-4	TRBD1	CASSRTGGKEKLFF	TGTGCCAGCTCACGAACAGGGGGCAAGGAAAAACTGTTTTTT
TRBV6-6	.	TRBJ2-7	TRBD2	CASSYRGGSYVEQYF	TGTGCCAGCAGTTACCGGGGGGGGAGCTACGTGGAGCAGTACTTC
TRBV6-5	.	TRBJ2-7	TRBD2	CASRLAGGYEQYF	TGTGCCAGCAGACTAGCGGGAGGGTACGAGCAGTACTTC
TRBV7-9	.	TRBJ2-7	TRBD1	CASSPGTGRHEQYF	TGTGCCAGCAGCCCCGGGACAGGGCGCCACGAGCAGTACTTC
TRBV4-1	once	TRBJ2-2	TRBD2	CASSQPGGPGTGELFF	TGCGCCAGCAGCCAACCGGGAGGGCCGGGCACCGGGGAGCTGTTTTTT
TRBV7-6	.	TRBJ2-1	.	CASSLAQENNEQFF	TGTGCCAGCAGCTTAGCACAGGAGAACAATGAGCAGTTCTTC
TRBV29-1	.	TRBJ2-2	TRBD1	CSVSRQGAGTGELFF	TGCAGCGTTTCCCGACAGGGGGCAGGCACCGGGGAGCTGTTTTTT
TRBV2	.	TRBJ2-3	TRBD2	CASSEALLAGTDTQYF	TGTGCCAGCAGTGAAGCGCTTCTAGCGGGCACAGATACGCAGTATTTT
TRBV7-9	.	TRBJ1-5	.	CASSLGDTYQPQHF	TGTGCCAGCAGTTTGGGGGACACCTATCAGCCCCAGCATTTT
TRBV5-6	.	TRBJ2-1	TRBD1	CASSIGTGSSYNEQFF	TGTGCCAGCAGCATAGGGACAGGGAGCTCCTACAATGAGCAGTTCTTC
TRBV9	.	TRBJ2-5	.	CASSAFLQGQETQYF	TGTGCCAGCAGCGCCTTTTTACAGGGTCAAGAGACCCAGTACTTC
TRBV19	.	TRBJ2-2	TRBD2	CASSRSSGNTGELFF	TGTGCCAGTAGTCGGTCTAGCGGAAACACCGGGGAGCTGTTTTTT
TRBV28	.	TRBJ1-4	.	CASAFGLGEKLFF	TGTGCCAGCGCCTTCGGCCTGGGCGAAAAACTGTTTTTT
TRBV5-1	.	TRBJ2-1	.	CASSEFNEQFF	TGCGCCTCCTCGGAGTTCAATGAGCAGTTCTTC
TRBV11-2	.	TRBJ2-5	TRBD2	CASSPPGLAATQYF	TGTGCCAGCAGCCCGCCGGGACTAGCGGCAACCCAGTACTTC
TRBV10-3	.	TRBJ1-2	.	CAISDRGLVGYTF	TGTGCCATCAGTGACCGGGGTCTCGTTGGCTACACCTTC
TRBV6-5	.	TRBJ1-5	TRBD1	CASKETGANQPQHF	TGTGCCAGCAAGGAGACAGGGGCCAATCAGCCCCAGCATTTT
TRBV4-1	.	TRBJ1-1	.	CASSQVLGRGDTEAFF	TGCGCCAGCAGCCAAGTCCTGGGCCGCGGGGACACTGAAGCTTTCTTT
TRBV4-1	.	TRBJ2-1	.	CASSQAGGYNEQFF	TGCGCCAGCAGCCAAGCAGGGGGGTACAATGAGCAGTTCTTC
TRBV10-2	.	TRBJ2-1	.	CATERGSSYNEQFF	TGCGCCACCGAAAGGGGGTCCTCCTACAATGAGCAGTTCTTC
TRBV6-1	.	TRBJ1-4	.	CASSEYRGRTNEKLFF	TGTGCCAGCAGTGAATATCGAGGGAGGACTAATGAAAAACTGTTTTTT
TRBV4-3	.	TRBJ1-1	TRBD1	CASSHNRGTEAFF	TGCGCCAGCAGCCATAACAGGGGAACTGAAGCTTTCTTT